Here is one TCR beta chain with its context. This clone was observed a single time. This receptor's antigen is unknown. No base quality information exists; no much larger clone differs at one position. The data were obtained in a study of blood T cell repertoires in COVID-19 (dated by TCRdb to about 2020). In terms of the full investigation: Samples covering the acute and convalescent phases of COVID-19 were provided by collaborators in the United States, Italy and Spain. The prospective study material was composed of cDNA or gDNA derived from T cells, B-cell-depleted T cells, or PBMCs. Deeply sampled blood TCRbeta repertoires from subjects exposed to, actively infected with, or recovered from COVID-19 were included in the dataset. A freely available public database, intended as a resource for researchers studying the immune response to SARS-CoV-2, is where the repertoires were released. Samples were obtained from the ongoing ImmuneRACE study (first 160 participants) and from 950 to 1,500 subjects provided by 6 global collaborators. Sample metadata almost always included a de-identified subject ID, COVID-19 status, age in years and sex. Where available, HLA class I and class II types were taken from metadata supplied by the sample provider and were not determined by assay-based typing. General conclusions and limits of the study: The quantity of clinical and demographic metadata differed by source and by participant and was supplied without curation.

TCRbeta CDR3 regions were amplified from genomic DNA using the immunoSEQ Assay, a bias-controlled multiplex PCR. The original methods were these. Within the assay, amplification of reference gene primers was used to estimate how many nucleated cells each sample contained. To quantify the absolute abundance of each unique TCRbeta CDR3 rearrangement, sequence reads were collapsed and filtered. For each sample, productive Simpson clonality was calculated as the square root of Simpson's diversity index across productive rearrangements. Drawn from immuneACCESS, this table holds only the in-frame rearrangements with V and J called that TCRdb kept. Clones are partly lost; checked studies trace under half to an unresolved V gene and leave the rest unexplained. The V and J calls and clone size are taken from that table; D and trimming were inferred from the DNA. The sample table contains 180,000 or so clones; only one count was recorded for about 80% of them. Clones ranked in the top ten supply about 10% of the sample.

Participants in the prospective study were enrolled through a virtual design, were aged roughly 18 to 95 years, and lived in roughly 24 United States geographic areas. To assign participants to cohorts, the prospective study relied on clinical history that participants themselves reported in a screening survey and a study questionnaire. ImmuneRACE Cohort 3 recovered participants were defined by two consecutive negative NP/OP PCR tests, healthcare professional clearance, or symptom resolution. Each participant in the prospective study had whole blood, serum and a nasopharyngeal or oropharyngeal swab collected by mobile phlebotomists. Participants in the prospective study had the option to provide additional blood draws and questionnaires over a roughly two-month period. Before DNA extraction, prospective study blood samples were shipped either frozen or at room temperature. V and J lose 4 bases and 2 bases, and a span of 13 bases separates them. In the germline V gene, CDR1 corresponds to SGDLS and CDR2 to YYNGEE. The CDR3 covers 15 residues, taking in both the cysteine and the phenylalanine. This entry keeps only the CDR3 DNA: 45 bases, framed from base 1.

This receptor was obtained from a man aged 50-59 years who had recovered from COVID-19. The chain was built from TRBV9 and TRBJ2-1, and perhaps TRBD2 as D gene, on 6 matching bases. Sample: PBMCs or T cells enriched from blood (not recorded which). The CDR3 has the sequence CASSSRLGPYNEQFF. The bases read TGTGCCAGCAGCTCTAGACTAGGACCCTACAATGAGCAGTTCTTC.